This T cell receptor beta chain derives from a study of early T cells in non-severe SARS-CoV-2 infection. Overall study context: Sequencing input comprised bulk RNA from unsorted whole blood; chain pairing was not available.

Each cDNA molecule carried a unique molecular identifier. In TCRdb, the 5' RACE reads were re-called with MiXCR into one record per CDR3 protein. Seen here are 50,000 to 70,000 distinct CDR3 sequences, approximately 12% observed once, and the top ten hold 1.3% to 1.5%. In this sample, this clonotype turned up many times. Its target is not known. V gave up 5 bases and J gave up 0 bases; unmatched junction bases: 5. Germline-derived CDR1 and CDR2 are SGHTA and FQGNSA. This CDR3 has 18 amino acids. General study results and limits: Matching against VDJdb likely underestimated virus-specific expansions, favoring anti-spike CD8.

The TCR comes from an adult who was a healthcare worker with PCR-confirmed SARS-CoV-2 infection or an uninfected control (not recorded which). Sequencing input: whole blood. V and J are TRBV7-2 and TRBJ2-1; 15 bases are a match to TRBD2. The CDR3 reads CASSPRTSGGDSYNEQFF. The CDR3, as DNA: TGTGCCAGCAGCCCCCGGACTAGCGGGGGGGACTCCTACAATGAGCAGTTCTTC.